This TCR beta chain was captured in a study of vaccination and CD4 T cells after COVID-19. The assay that was used to sequence DNA from cultured CD4+ T cells was the Oncomine TCR Beta short-read assay. The source of extracted genomic DNA was cultured CD4+ T cells. MiXCR, run by TCRdb on the PCR reads, gives a single entry per CDR3 protein. This sample carries thousands of distinct CDR3 sequences, more than 35% of them seen once, and the ten largest clones take about 35%. On this clonotype itself: Its antigen remains unknown.

The treatment: roughly ten-day PBMC culture with coronavirus spike peptide pools or control peptides (ViraFEST assay). CD4+ T cells that came from the unexposed donor were collected before the COVID-19 pandemic (2011-2018). Under the ViraFEST approach, antigen-specific T cells were expanded with peptide pools and TCRs subsequently sequenced. Half the medium was replaced with fresh IL-2 medium on days 3 and 7. By negative selection, CD4+ T cells were isolated once culture had run for less than 13 days. Trimming pared 5 bases from V and 10 bases from J, leaving 9 bases between. CDR1 is SGHTA, CDR2 FQGNSA, per germline. This CDR3 is 12 amino acids long.

The rearrangement uses TRBV7-2 and TRBJ1-6; D gene unclear. The sequenced sample was CD4+ T cells from blood, cultured in vitro. The clonotype originates from a human donor in good health. The CDR3: CASSLHSSPLHF. In DNA, the CDR3 is TGTGCCAGCAGCCTACACAGCTCACCCCTCCACTTT.